These 21 T cell receptor beta chains came from one sample sequenced in a study of OX40 agonist ivuxolimab in advanced cancers. The protocol was immunoSEQ multiplex PCR, while the TCRdb copy is restricted to in-frame clones and leaves out a portion. The sample holds about 68,000 clones; approximately 83% are singletons and the top ten take approximately 1.4%. This sample comprised CD4+ or CD8+ T cells sorted from blood, obtained in a trial of the OX40 agonist ivuxolimab. These receptors all stem from an adult with an advanced solid tumor such as melanoma, head and neck, liver or kidney cancer.

The genes are TRBV5-1 and TRBJ2-3; D is unresolved. Germline loops: CDR1 SGHRS, CDR2 YFSETQ. The ends were cut back, 7 bases at V and 0 bases at J, with 15 bases in the middle. The CDR3 has 15 amino acids. As DNA, the CDR3 is TGCGCCAGCGGCGTCGTGGCCTCTAGCACAGATACGCAGTATTTT. This gives the protein CASGVVASSTDTQYF.

The chain links TRBV10-1 to TRBJ2-2, with 10 nucleotides matching TRBD1. V gave up 3 bases and J gave up 3 bases; unmatched junction bases: 10. Looked up from germline, CDR1 is WNHNN and CDR2 is SYGVQD (reference sequence). CDR3 length: 18 residues. DNA for the CDR3: TGCGCCAGCAGTGAACTCCCGGGACAGGGGCGTTACACCGGGGAGCTGTTTTTT. As protein: CASSELPGQGRYTGELFF.

A single count supports this clone. This rearrangement joins TRBV19 to TRBJ2-3, with TRBD1 matching 9 bases. The CDR3 is made up of 19 amino acids. The V and J ends lost 4 bases and 1 base, in that order; junction bases with no gene match: 15. Germline loops: CDR1 LNHDA, CDR2 SQIVND (reference sequence). CDR3 bases: TGTGCCAGTAGTACCCGGCAGGGGACAGGGATTAGAGGCACAGATACGCAGTATTTT. It translates to CASSTRQGTGIRGTDTQYF.

This clone was counted only a few times. The V and J genes are TRBV30 and TRBJ1-5; TRBD1 matches at 9 bases. V was clipped by 4 bases and J by 7 bases; unmatched bases: 8. The germline CDR1 and CDR2 sequences are GTSNPN and SVGIG (reference sequence). The CDR3 is 14 amino acids. CDR3 residues: CAWTKTGGGQPQHF. The CDR3 DNA follows: TGTGCCTGGACGAAAACAGGGGGCGGGCAGCCCCAGCATTTT.

This rearrangement joins TRBV30 to TRBJ1-2, with a possible D match to TRBD1 (5 bases). The CDR3 has 11 amino acids. V lost 3 bases, J lost 8 bases, and 10 bases lay in between. Germline loops: CDR1 GTSNPN, CDR2 SVGIG (reference sequence). This CDR3 is CAWSADSGYTF. CDR3 in DNA: TGTGCCTGGAGCGCAGACAGCGGCTACACCTTC.

V gene TRBV11-2 combines with J gene TRBJ1-3; TRBD1 aligns across 7 bases. V gave up 1 base and J gave up 5 bases; unmatched junction bases: 2. The CDR3 is made up of 14 amino acids. Per the germline V gene, CDR1 is SGHAT and CDR2 is FQNNGV. CDR3 protein: CASSLGDSRNTIYF. The CDR3 bases are TGTGCCAGCAGCTTAGGGGACAGCCGAAACACCATATATTTT.

The CDR3 region has the DNA TGTGCCAGCAGTTCCCCGGGACAGGGTACATACACCTTC. Protein: CASSSPGQGTYTF. The chain recombines TRBV27 with TRBJ1-2; 9 nucleotides line up with TRBD1. J lost 11 bases, V lost 4 bases, and 8 bases had no gene match. Germline values: CDR1 MNHEY, CDR2 SMNVEV (reference sequence). The length of the CDR3 is 13 residues.

The chain employs TRBV7-9 and TRBJ2-2, with D possibly TRBD1 on 5 matching bases. CDR1 is SEHNR, CDR2 FQNEAQ, per germline (reference sequence). The CDR3 runs to 16 residues. V lost 8 bases and J lost 0, with 16 bases in between. CDR3: CASHWSRAANTGELFF. CDR3 nucleotides: TGTGCCAGCCATTGGTCCAGGGCAGCGAACACCGGGGAGCTGTTTTTT.

The V and J genes are TRBV27 and TRBJ2-7; 7 bases match TRBD2. Germline CDR1 is MNHEY and CDR2 is SMNVEV (reference sequence). The CDR3 is made up of 14 amino acids. V dropped 2 bases and J dropped 2; count of bases not matched to a gene: 3. As DNA, the CDR3 is TGTGCCAGCAGTTTAGGCGCGGGGGCCTACGAGCAGTACTTC. It yields the protein CASSLGAGAYEQYF.

V usage is TRBV19 and J usage is TRBJ2-4; TRBD2 aligns across 7 bases. Germline values: CDR1 LNHDA, CDR2 SQIVND (reference sequence). The CDR3 extends over 17 amino acids. Unmatched junction bases numbered 6, after V lost 1 base and J lost 0 bases. CDR3 sequence (DNA): TGTGCCAGTAGTATAGCGGGGGGACGACTAGCCAAAAACATTCAGTACTTC. Translation: CASSIAGGRLAKNIQYF.

This chain joins TRBV5-1 and TRBJ1-1, with 7 nucleotides matching TRBD1. The CDR3 sequence is 14 residues long. Germline loops: CDR1 SGHRS, CDR2 YFSETQ. The junction had 0 bases not matched to a gene; V was cut back by 0 bases and J by 1 base. CDR3 region: CASSLEGANTEAFF. The CDR3 nucleotides are TGCGCCAGCAGCTTGGAGGGGGCGAACACTGAAGCTTTCTTT.

The chain is built from TRBV5-4 and TRBJ1-3, with D unclear. This CDR3 is built from 14 residues. The germline V and J ends were trimmed by 0 bases and 5 bases, with 9 bases remaining between them. The germline CDR1 and CDR2 sequences are SGHNT and YYREEE (reference sequence). The CDR3 loop reads CASSLDPGRNTIYF. As DNA, the CDR3 is TGTGCCAGCAGCTTGGACCCAGGAAGAAACACCATATATTTT.

The gene calls are TRBV19 and TRBJ2-6; no reliable D call. V was shortened by 8 bases and J by 0 bases, with 8 bases between the two germline ends. The length of the CDR3 is 14 residues. Germline V lookup: CDR1 LNHDA, CDR2 SQIVND (reference sequence). CDR3 sequence: CASVGVSGANVLTF. The CDR3 coding sequence is TGTGCCAGTGTGGGCGTCTCTGGGGCCAACGTCCTGACTTTC.

Only one count was recorded for this clone. The DNA of the CDR3 is TGTGCCAGCAGCCGGGTTGGCTTCACAGATACGCAGTATTTT. Protein sequence: CASSRVGFTDTQYF. The rearrangement joins TRBV5-5 to TRBJ2-3; D remains ambiguous. Germline CDR1 is SGHKS and CDR2 is YYEKEE (reference sequence). The CDR3 extends over 14 amino acids. V was cut by 4 bases and J by 2 bases, with 11 bases left in between.

About this clone: The sample contains more than one DNA sequence encoding this CDR3. The V call is TRBV2, the J call TRBJ2-5; D tentatively reads TRBD1 or TRBD2 (5 bases each). V gave up 6 bases and J gave up 5 bases, with 13 bases separating them. CDR3 length: 13 amino acids. Germline V lookup: CDR1 SNHLY, CDR2 FYNNEI. The CDR3 loop reads CASSPGTAETQYF. CDR3 coding DNA: TGTGCCAGCAGCCCTGGGACGGCGGAGACCCAGTACTTC.

The rearrangement links TRBV2 to TRBJ1-1; weak D call: TRBD1 (5 bases). CDR1 and CDR2 (germline): SNHLY, FYNNEI. Trimming pared 4 bases from V and 3 bases from J, leaving 18 bases between. The CDR3 sequence is 16 residues long. CDR3 sequence reads: CASSAGQGRGYTEAFF. DNA of the CDR3: TGTGCCAGCAGTGCCGGGCAGGGTCGGGGGTACACTGAAGCTTTCTTT. The full variable domain, its missing parts supplied by reference TRBV2 and TRBJ1-1, is EPEVTQTPSHQVTQMGQEVILRCVPISNHLYFYWYRQILGQKVEFLVSFYNNEISEKSEIFDDQFSVERPDGSNFTLKIRSTKLEDSAMYFCASSAGQGRGYTEAFFGQGTRLTVV.

This clone is labeled as medium-sized. The genes are TRBV4-1 and TRBJ2-7; 9 positions match TRBD2. Germline lookup yields CDR1 MGHRA and CDR2 YSYEKL. The CDR3 runs to 16 residues. V gave up 3 bases and J gave up 6 bases; unmatched junction bases: 12. Here the CDR3 reads CASSQTEAGTSSEQYF. CDR3 in DNA: TGCGCCAGCAGCCAGACAGAGGCTGGGACTAGCAGCGAGCAGTACTTC.

V usage is TRBV19 and J usage is TRBJ1-1; no clear D. V was pared by 3 bases and J by 2 bases, with 10 bases between. The CDR3 has 14 residues. In germline, CDR1 is LNHDA, CDR2 SQIVND (reference sequence). In DNA, the CDR3 is TGTGCCAGTAGTATGGGCCAGGCCAACACTGAAGCTTTCTTT. It yields the protein CASSMGQANTEAFF.

This rearrangement joins TRBV5-1 to TRBJ1-2; no clear D gene. Germline values: CDR1 SGHRS, CDR2 YFSETQ. The germline V and J ends were trimmed by 0 bases and 8 bases, with 11 bases remaining between them. The CDR3 is 13 residues long. The CDR3 region is CASSLVGKEGYTF. CDR3 sequence (DNA): TGCGCCAGCAGCTTGGTGGGGAAGGAGGGCTACACCTTC.

The CDR3 region has the DNA TGTGCCAGCAGTGTTCCCAGGGTAAGTACTGAAGCTTTCTTT. It codes for CASSVPRVSTEAFF. The chain employs TRBV6-4 and TRBJ1-1, with D perhaps matching TRBD1 (5 bases). Germline CDR1 is MRHNA and CDR2 is SNTAGT. The V end was cut by 4 bases, the J end by 5 bases, with 14 bases between. CDR3 length: 14 residues.

V and J are TRBV4-1 and TRBJ2-3; the D gene could be TRBD1 or TRBD2 (5 bases each). The V gene's germline CDR1 is MGHRA and CDR2 YSYEKL. The CDR3 is 15 residues long. V was clipped by 0 bases and J by 5 bases, with 12 bases between them. The CDR3 spells CASSQERDRGDTQYF. In DNA, the CDR3 is TGCGCCAGCAGCCAAGAGAGGGACCGCGGAGATACGCAGTATTTT.